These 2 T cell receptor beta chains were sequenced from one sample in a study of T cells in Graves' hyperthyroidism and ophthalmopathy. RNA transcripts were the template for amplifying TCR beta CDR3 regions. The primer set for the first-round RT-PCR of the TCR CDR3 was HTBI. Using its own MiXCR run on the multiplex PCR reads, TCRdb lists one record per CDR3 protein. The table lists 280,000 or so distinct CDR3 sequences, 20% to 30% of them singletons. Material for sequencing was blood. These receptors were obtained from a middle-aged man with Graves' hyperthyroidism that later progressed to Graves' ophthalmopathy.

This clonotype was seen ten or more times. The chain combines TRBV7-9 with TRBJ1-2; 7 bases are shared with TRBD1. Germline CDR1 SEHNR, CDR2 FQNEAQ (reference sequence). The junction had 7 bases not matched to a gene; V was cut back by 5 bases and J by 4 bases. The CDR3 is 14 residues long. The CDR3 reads CASSPDRAGYGYTF. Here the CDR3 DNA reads TGTGCCAGCAGCCCAGACAGGGCGGGCTATGGCTACACCTTC.

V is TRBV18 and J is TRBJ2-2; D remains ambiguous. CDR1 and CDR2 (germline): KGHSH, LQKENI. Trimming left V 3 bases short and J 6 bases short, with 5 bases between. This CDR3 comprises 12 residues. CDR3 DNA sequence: TGTGCCAGCTCACCGAGCCCCGGGGAGCTGTTTTTT. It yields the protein CASSPSPGELFF.